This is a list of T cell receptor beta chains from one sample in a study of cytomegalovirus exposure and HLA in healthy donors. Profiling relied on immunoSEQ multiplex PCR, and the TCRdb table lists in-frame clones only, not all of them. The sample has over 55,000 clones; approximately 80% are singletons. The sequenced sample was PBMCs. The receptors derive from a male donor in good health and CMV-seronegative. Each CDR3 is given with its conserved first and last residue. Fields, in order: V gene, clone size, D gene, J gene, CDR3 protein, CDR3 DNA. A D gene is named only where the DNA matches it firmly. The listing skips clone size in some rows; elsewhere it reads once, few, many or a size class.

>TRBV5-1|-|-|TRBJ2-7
CASSLVAGAQNEQYF
TGCGCCAGCAGCTTGGTAGCAGGGGCGCAGAACGAGCAGTACTTC
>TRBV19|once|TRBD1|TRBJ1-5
CASSRTGDQPQHF
TGTGCCAGTAGTAGAACAGGGGATCAGCCCCAGCATTTT
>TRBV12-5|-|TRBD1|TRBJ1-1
CASGLAWTGTNTEAFF
TGTGCTAGTGGTTTGGCCTGGACAGGCACCAACACTGAAGCTTTCTTT
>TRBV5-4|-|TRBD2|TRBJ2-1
CASTSGSGGYNEQFF
TGTGCCAGCACCTCGGGGAGCGGGGGATACAATGAGCAGTTCTTC
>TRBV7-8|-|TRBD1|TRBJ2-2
CASSLVGTGATGELFF
TGTGCCAGCAGCTTAGTAGGGACAGGAGCCACCGGGGAGCTGTTTTTT
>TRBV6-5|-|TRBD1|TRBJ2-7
CASKAEGAFYEQYF
TGTGCCAGCAAGGCAGAGGGGGCCTTCTACGAGCAGTACTTC
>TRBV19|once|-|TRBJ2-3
CASSIQQAHPFMDTQYF
TGTGCCAGTAGTATCCAGCAGGCTCACCCTTTTATGGATACGCAGTATTTT
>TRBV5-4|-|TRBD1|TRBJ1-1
CASSQRQGRNTEAFF
TGTGCCAGCAGCCAAAGACAGGGGAGGAACACTGAAGCTTTCTTT
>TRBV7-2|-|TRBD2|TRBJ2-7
CASSSGLAEYEQYF
TGTGCCAGCAGCTCGGGACTAGCGGAGTACGAGCAGTACTTC
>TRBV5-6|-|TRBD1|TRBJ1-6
CASSLGQGNSPLHF
TGTGCCAGCAGCTTGGGACAGGGGAATTCACCCCTCCACTTT
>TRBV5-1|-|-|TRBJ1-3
CARRGGNTIYF
TGCGCCAGGCGCGGGGGAAACACCATATATTTT
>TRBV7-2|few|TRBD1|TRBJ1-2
CASSNPGQVSGYTF
TGTGCCAGCAGTAATCCGGGACAGGTGTCTGGCTACACCTTC
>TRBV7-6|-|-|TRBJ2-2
CASSLAQYTGELFF
TGTGCCAGCAGCTTAGCCCAGTACACCGGGGAGCTGTTTTTT
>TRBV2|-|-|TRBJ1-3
CASSEHSSGNTIYF
TGTGCCAGCAGTGAACACAGCTCTGGAAACACCATATATTTT
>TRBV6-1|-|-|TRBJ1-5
CASSERESGAYSNQPQHF
TGTGCCAGCAGTGAAAGAGAGTCAGGGGCCTATAGCAATCAGCCCCAGCATTTT
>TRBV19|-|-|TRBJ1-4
CASSIGAGKKLFF
TGTGCCAGTAGTATAGGTGCAGGGAAAAAACTGTTTTTT
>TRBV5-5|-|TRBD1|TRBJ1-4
CASSWGQGAGNEKLFF
TGTGCCAGCAGCTGGGGACAGGGGGCGGGGAATGAAAAACTGTTTTTT
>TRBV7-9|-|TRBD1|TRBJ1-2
CASSLVTGYGYTF
TGTGCCAGCAGCTTAGTGACAGGGTATGGCTACACCTTC
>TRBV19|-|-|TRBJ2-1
CASSPARGTFKGDEQFF
TGTGCCAGTAGTCCTGCTAGGGGGACGTTTAAGGGCGATGAGCAGTTCTTC
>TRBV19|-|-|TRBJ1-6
CAARTENSPLHF
TGTGCCGCCCGGACAGAAAATTCACCCCTCCACTTT
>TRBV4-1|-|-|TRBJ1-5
CASSQVGLSQPQHF
TGCGCCAGCAGCCAAGTCGGGTTAAGTCAGCCCCAGCATTTT
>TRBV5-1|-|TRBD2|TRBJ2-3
CASSLGASGQDTQYF
TGCGCCAGCAGCTTGGGGGCTAGCGGTCAAGATACGCAGTATTTT
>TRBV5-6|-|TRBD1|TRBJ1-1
CASSFNRGQWGTEAFF
TGTGCCAGCAGCTTTAACAGGGGGCAGTGGGGCACTGAAGCTTTCTTT
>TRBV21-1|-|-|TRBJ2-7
CASSAHGQGNVYEQYF
TGTGCCAGCAGCGCCCATGGACAGGGGAATGTCTACGAGCAGTACTTC
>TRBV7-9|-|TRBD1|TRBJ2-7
CASSSPRDSFYEQYF
TGTGCCAGCAGCTCACCCCGGGACAGCTTCTACGAGCAGTACTTC
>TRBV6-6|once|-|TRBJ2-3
CASSTSSGGRTDTQYF
TGTGCCAGCAGTACCAGCTCCGGGGGTCGCACAGATACGCAGTATTTT
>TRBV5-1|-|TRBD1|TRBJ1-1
CASSTWTGEGTEAFF
TGCGCCAGCAGCACCTGGACAGGGGAGGGGACTGAAGCTTTCTTT
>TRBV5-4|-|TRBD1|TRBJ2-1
CASSLLQGTYNEQFF
TGTGCCAGCAGCTTGTTACAGGGGACGTACAATGAGCAGTTCTTC
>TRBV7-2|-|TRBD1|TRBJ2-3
CASRYPGGQSTDTQYF
TGTGCCAGCAGGTACCCAGGGGGACAGAGCACAGATACGCAGTATTTT
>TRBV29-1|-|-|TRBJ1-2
CSVVGGGTSNYGYTF
TGCAGCGTCGTCGGGGGTGGTACGTCTAACTATGGCTACACCTTC
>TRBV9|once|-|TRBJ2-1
CASSVGTAEQFF
TGTGCCAGCAGCGTAGGCACAGCTGAGCAGTTCTTC
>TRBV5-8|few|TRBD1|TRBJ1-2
CASSLGDRDYGYTF
TGTGCCAGCAGCTTGGGGGACAGAGACTATGGCTACACCTTC
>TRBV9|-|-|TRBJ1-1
CASSVAPGEAFF
TGTGCCAGCAGCGTAGCCCCGGGAGAAGCTTTCTTT
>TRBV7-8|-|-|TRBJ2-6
CASSLQAGLVGANVLTF
TGTGCCAGCAGCTTACAGGCTGGGTTGGTTGGGGCCAACGTCCTGACTTTC
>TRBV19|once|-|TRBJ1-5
CASSLTSQPQHF
TGTGCCAGTAGTCTGACATCTCAGCCCCAGCATTTT
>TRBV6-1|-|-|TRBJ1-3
CASSEQGGSGNTIYF
TGTGCCAGTAGTGAACAAGGAGGTTCTGGAAACACCATATATTTT
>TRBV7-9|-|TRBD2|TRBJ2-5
CASSPLPGLAGGQETQYF
TGTGCCAGCAGCCCGTTACCGGGACTAGCGGGGGGGCAAGAGACCCAGTACTTC
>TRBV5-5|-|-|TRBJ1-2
CASSLVDRPYGYTF
TGTGCCAGCAGCTTGGTTGACAGGCCCTATGGCTACACCTTC
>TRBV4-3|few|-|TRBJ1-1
CASSQDVRGTEAFF
TGCGCCAGCAGCCAAGATGTACGGGGCACTGAAGCTTTCTTT
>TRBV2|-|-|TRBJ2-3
CASSERLGGTDTQYF
TGTGCCAGCAGTGAAAGACTCGGCGGCACAGATACGCAGTATTTT
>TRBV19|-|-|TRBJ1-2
CASSIRKTGDGYTF
TGTGCCAGTAGTATACGAAAGACGGGGGATGGCTACACCTTC
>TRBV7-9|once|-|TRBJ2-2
CASSQRSGSRTGELFF
TGTGCCAGCAGCCAAAGGTCCGGGTCGAGGACCGGGGAGCTGTTTTTT
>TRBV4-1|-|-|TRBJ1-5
CASSQDEAEGYQPQHF
TGCGCCAGCAGCCAAGATGAGGCGGAGGGGTATCAGCCCCAGCATTTT
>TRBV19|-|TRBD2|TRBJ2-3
CASRGSGADTQYF
TGTGCCAGTCGCGGCAGCGGGGCAGATACGCAGTATTTT
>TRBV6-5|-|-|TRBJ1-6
CASSYGNGKSPLHF
TGTGCCAGCAGTTACGGGAACGGGAAGTCACCCCTCCACTTT
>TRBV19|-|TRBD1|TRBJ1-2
CASTADRGLSPFPLF
TGTGCCAGTACCGCGGACAGGGGCCTATCGCCATTCCCCCTCTTC
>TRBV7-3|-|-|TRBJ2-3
CASSPGIKRTDTQYF
TGTGCCAGCAGCCCCGGGATTAAACGCACAGATACGCAGTATTTT
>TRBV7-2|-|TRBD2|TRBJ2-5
CASSLVERGDWTQYF
TGTGCCAGCAGCTTAGTCGAGCGGGGGGATTGGACCCAGTACTTC
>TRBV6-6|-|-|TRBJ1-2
CASSYGPRGNDYGYTF
TGTGCCAGCAGTTACGGTCCTAGGGGGAATGACTATGGCTACACCTTC
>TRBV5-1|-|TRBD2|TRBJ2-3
CASSSERGGGTDTQYF
TGCGCCAGCAGCTCCGAGCGGGGGGGAGGCACAGATACGCAGTATTTT
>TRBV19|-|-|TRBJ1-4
CASSSQQGTNEKLFF
TGTGCCAGTTCCTCCCAACAGGGAACTAATGAAAAACTGTTTTTT
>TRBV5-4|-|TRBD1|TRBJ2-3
CASSGGQSLRSTDTQYF
TGTGCCAGCAGCGGGGGACAGTCATTGAGGAGCACAGATACGCAGTATTTT
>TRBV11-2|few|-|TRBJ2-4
CAEDQGTGNIQYF
TGTGCTGAAGACCAGGGAACTGGAAACATTCAGTACTTC
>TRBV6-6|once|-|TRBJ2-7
CASSYGAAQGYEQYF
TGTGCCAGCAGTTACGGGGCAGCCCAGGGCTACGAGCAGTACTTC
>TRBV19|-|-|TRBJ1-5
CASRGHPNQPQHF
TGTGCCAGTAGGGGACATCCTAATCAGCCCCAGCATTTT
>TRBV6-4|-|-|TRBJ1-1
CASSLSGGEVAFF
TGTGCCAGCAGTCTTTCTGGCGGGGAGGTGGCTTTCTTT
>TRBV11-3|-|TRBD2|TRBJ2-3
CASSFDSGGTDTQYF
TGTGCCAGCAGCTTCGATAGCGGGGGCACAGATACGCAGTATTTT
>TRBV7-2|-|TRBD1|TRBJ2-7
CASSPRLDRDKADF
TGTGCCAGCAGTCCAAGGCTGGACAGGGACAAAGCGGACTTC
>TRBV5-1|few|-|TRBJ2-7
CASSGAPATGASYEQYF
TGCGCCAGCAGCGGGGCCCCTGCGACGGGCGCTTCCTACGAGCAGTACTTC